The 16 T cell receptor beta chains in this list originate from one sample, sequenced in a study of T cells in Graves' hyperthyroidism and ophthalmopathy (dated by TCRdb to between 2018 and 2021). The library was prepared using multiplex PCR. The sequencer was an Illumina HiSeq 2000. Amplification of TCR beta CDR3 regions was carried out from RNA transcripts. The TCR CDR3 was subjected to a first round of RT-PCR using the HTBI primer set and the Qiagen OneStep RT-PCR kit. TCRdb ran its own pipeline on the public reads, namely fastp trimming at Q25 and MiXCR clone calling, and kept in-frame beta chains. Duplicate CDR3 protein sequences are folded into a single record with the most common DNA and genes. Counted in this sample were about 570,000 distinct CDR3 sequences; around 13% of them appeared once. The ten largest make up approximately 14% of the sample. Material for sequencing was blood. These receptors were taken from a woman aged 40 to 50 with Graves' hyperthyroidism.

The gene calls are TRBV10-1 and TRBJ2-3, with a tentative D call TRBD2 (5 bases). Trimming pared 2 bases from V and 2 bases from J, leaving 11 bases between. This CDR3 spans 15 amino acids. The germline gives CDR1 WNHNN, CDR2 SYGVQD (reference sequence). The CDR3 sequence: CASSEIDYPTDTQYF. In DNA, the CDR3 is TGCGCCAGCAGTGAGATCGACTATCCCACAGATACGCAGTATTTT.

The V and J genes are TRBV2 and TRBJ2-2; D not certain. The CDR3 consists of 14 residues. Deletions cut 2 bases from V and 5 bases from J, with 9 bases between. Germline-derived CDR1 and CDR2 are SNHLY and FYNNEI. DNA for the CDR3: TGTGCCAGCAGTGAATCAACAGCTACCGGGGAGCTGTTTTTT. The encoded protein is CASSESTATGELFF.

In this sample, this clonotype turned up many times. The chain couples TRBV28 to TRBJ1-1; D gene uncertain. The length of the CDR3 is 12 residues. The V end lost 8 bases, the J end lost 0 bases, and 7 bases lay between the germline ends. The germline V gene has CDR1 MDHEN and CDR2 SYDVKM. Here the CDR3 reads CASHSMNTEAFF. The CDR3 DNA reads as TGTGCCAGCCACTCAATGAACACTGAAGCTTTCTTT.

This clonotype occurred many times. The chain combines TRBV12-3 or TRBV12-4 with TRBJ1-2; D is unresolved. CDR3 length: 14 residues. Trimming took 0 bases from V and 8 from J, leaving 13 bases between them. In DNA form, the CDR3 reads TGTGCCAGCAGTTTAGCTGGGTTGGCTAGGGGCTACACCTTC. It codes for CASSLAGLARGYTF.

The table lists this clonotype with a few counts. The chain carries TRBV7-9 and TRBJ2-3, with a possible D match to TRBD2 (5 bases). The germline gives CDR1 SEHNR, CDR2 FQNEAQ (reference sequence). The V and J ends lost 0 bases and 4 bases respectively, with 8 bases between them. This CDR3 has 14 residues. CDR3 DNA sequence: TGTGCCAGCAGCTTAGCGGGAGTCCCAGATACGCAGTATTTT. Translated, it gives CASSLAGVPDTQYF.

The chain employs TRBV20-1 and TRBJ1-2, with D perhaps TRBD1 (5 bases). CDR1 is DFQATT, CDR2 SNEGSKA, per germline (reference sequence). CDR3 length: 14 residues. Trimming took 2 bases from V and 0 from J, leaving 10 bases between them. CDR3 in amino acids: CSARSQTANYGYTF. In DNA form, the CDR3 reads TGCAGTGCTAGATCCCAGACAGCTAACTATGGCTACACCTTC.

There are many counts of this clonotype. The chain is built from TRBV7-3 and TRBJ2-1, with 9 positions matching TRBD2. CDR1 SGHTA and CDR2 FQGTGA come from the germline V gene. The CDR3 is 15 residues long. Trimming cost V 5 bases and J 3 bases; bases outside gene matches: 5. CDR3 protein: CASSAGLANYNEQFF. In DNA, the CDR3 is TGTGCCAGCAGCGCGGGACTAGCTAACTACAATGAGCAGTTCTTC. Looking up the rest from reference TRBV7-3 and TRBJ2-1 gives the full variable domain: GAGVSQTPSNKVTEKGKYVELRCDPISGHTALYWYRQSLGQGPEFLIYFQGTGAADDSGLPNDRFFAVRPEGSVSTLKIQRTERGDSAVYLCASSAGLANYNEQFFGPGTRLTVL.

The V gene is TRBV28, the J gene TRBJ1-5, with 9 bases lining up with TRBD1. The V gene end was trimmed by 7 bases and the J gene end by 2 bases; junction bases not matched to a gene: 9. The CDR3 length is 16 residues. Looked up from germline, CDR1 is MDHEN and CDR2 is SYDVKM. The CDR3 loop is CASNDYTGGGNQPQHF. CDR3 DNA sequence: TGTGCCAGCAACGATTATACAGGGGGCGGCAATCAGCCCCAGCATTTT. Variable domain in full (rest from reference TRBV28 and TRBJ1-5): DVKVTQSSRYLVKRTGEKVFLECVQDMDHENMFWYRQDPGLGLRLIYFSYDVKMKEKGDIPEGYSVSREKKERFSLILESASTNQTSMYLCASNDYTGGGNQPQHFGDGTRLSIL.

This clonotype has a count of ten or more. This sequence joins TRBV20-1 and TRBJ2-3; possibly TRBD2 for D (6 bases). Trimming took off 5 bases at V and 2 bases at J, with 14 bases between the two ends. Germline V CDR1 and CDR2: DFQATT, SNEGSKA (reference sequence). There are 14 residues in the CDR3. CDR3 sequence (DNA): TGCAGTGCTCTTTCCGGGAGTAACACAGATACGCAGTATTTT. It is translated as CSALSGSNTDTQYF.

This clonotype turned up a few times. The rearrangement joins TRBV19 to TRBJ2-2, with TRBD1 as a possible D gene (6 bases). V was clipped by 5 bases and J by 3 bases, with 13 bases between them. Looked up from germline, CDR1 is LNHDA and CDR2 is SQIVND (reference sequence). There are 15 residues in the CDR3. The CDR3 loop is CASSEGHLYTGELFF. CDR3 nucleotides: TGTGCCAGTAGTGAGGGACATCTATACACCGGGGAGCTGTTTTTT.

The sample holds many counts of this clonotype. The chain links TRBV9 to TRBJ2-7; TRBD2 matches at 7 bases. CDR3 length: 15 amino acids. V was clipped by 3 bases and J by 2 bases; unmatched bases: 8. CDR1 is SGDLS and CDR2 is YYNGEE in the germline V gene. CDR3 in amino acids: CASSAGGGTPYEQYF. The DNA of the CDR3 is TGTGCCAGCAGCGCAGGCGGGGGAACTCCCTACGAGCAGTACTTC.

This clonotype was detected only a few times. CDR3 protein: CASSPTGTSGRAGGANVLTF. The CDR3 DNA follows: TGTGCCAGCAGTCCCACCGGGACTAGCGGGAGGGCCGGTGGGGCCAACGTCCTGACTTTC. This chain connects TRBV3-1 to TRBJ2-6; TRBD2 aligns across 16 bases. J lost 3 bases, V lost 6 bases, and 11 bases had no gene match. The germline V gene encodes CDR1 LGHDT and CDR2 YNNKEL (reference sequence). The CDR3 spans 20 residues.

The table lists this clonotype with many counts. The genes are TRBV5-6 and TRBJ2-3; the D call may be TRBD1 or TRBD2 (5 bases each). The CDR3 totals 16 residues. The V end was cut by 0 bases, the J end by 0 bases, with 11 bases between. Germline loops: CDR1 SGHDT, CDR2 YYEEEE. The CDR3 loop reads CASSLAGTKSTDTQYF. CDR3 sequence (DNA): TGTGCCAGCAGCTTGGCCGGGACGAAGAGCACAGATACGCAGTATTTT. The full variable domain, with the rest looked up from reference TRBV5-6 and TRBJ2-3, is DAGVTQSPTHLIKTRGQQVTLRCSPKSGHDTVSWYQQALGQGPQFIFQYYEEEERQRGNFPDRFSGHQFPNYSSELNVNALLLGDSALYLCASSLAGTKSTDTQYFGPGTRLTVL.

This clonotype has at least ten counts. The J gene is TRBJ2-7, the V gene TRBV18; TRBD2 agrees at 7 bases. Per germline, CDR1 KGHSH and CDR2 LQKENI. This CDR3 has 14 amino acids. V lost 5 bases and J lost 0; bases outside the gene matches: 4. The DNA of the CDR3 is TGTGCCAGCTCAGAAAGACTAGCCTCCTACGAGCAGTACTTC. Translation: CASSERLASYEQYF.

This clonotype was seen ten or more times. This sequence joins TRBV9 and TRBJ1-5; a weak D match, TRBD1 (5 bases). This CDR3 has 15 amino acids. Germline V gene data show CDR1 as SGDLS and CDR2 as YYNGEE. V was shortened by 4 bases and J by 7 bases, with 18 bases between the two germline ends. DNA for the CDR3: TGTGCCAGCAGCCCCACGGCGGGGGTTAGGCAGCCCCAGCATTTT. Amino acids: CASSPTAGVRQPQHF.

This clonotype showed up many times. CDR3 sequence reads: CASTSVRESSEETQYF. The CDR3 coding sequence is TGTGCCAGCACGTCGGTCCGGGAGTCCAGTGAGGAGACCCAGTACTTC. The chain employs TRBV12-3 or TRBV12-4 and TRBJ2-5; weak D call: TRBD2 (6 bases). V was pared by 7 bases and J by 5 bases, with 23 bases between. CDR3 length: 16 amino acids.